This T cell receptor (beta chain) originates from a study of CD8 T cells in ankylosing spondylitis. Study-level points and caveats: Within peripheral blood, clones linked to disease were CD8+ and relatively rare.

The ends were cut back, 3 bases at V and 3 bases at J, with 15 bases in the middle. The CDR3 contains 15 residues. MiXCR, run by TCRdb on the 5' RACE reads, gives a single entry per CDR3 protein. The sample consists of roughly 180,000 distinct CDR3 sequences, under 15% of them appearing once. Comments on this clonotype: The antigen remains unidentified.

The sequenced material came from blood, either unsorted or a sorted T cell fraction (not recorded which). The sequence was obtained from a female donor with ankylosing spondylitis or in good health (not recorded which). The gene calls are TRBV7-1 and TRBJ2-7, with a tentative D call TRBD1 (6 bases). TRBV7-1 belongs to the ORF category, with a function that is uncertain. As DNA, the CDR3 is TGTGCCAGCAGCTCTCCCACAGGGTATCGCTACGAGCAGTACTTC. Translating gives CASSSPTGYRYEQYF.